This record concerns one T cell receptor (beta chain) sequence. The antigen is undetermined. V gave up 4 bases and J gave up 3 bases, with 4 bases separating them. There are 11 residues in the CDR3. Germline-derived CDR1 and CDR2 are SEHNR and FQNEAQ (reference sequence). The sample comes from a study of cytomegalovirus exposure and HLA in healthy donors. Overall study findings and caveats: The authors later linked a missense DCLRE1C variant to TCR beta V- and J-gene trimming.

The PCR had 60 Vbeta and 13 Jbeta primers. Assay used: immunoSEQ multiplex PCR; TCRdb lists only in-frame clones, some missing. The top ten hold about 2.5% of the sample, which has some 90,000 clones, under 70% seen once. The chain joins TRBV7-9 to TRBJ2-7; D is undetermined. This receptor was obtained from a man aged 50 or older in good health and CMV-seronegative. The sequenced sample was PBMCs. The CDR3 region has the DNA TGTGCCAGCAGCTCGTTCTACGAGCAGTACTTC. It codes for CASSSFYEQYF.